This TCR beta chain emerged from a study of CD8+ T cells in alopecia areata. For the study at large: The 7-10-week-old female C3H/HeJ mice were given skin taken from approximately 6-13-month-old C3H/HeJ graft donors that had spontaneous alopecia.

Sequencing templates came from extracted RNA that was reverse transcribed into cDNA. The protocol was immunoSEQ multiplex PCR, while the TCRdb copy is restricted to in-frame clones and leaves out a portion. Altogether approximately 280,000 clones were found in the sample, and no singletons occur. General study results and limits: Higher clonality and more expanded CD8+ clones appeared in lesional than normal scalp. Possibly because of HLA-related factors, TCR sharing was less clear across patients than in mice. Scalp data also include sequences from resident alphabeta T cells of normal skin.

The authors sorted pooled cutaneous lymph node cells using CD4, CD8alpha, NKG2D, NKG2ACE and other markers. Looked up from germline, CDR1 is SGHDT and CDR2 is FRDEAV. Trimming stripped 5 bases from V and 3 bases from J, with 8 bases between. This CDR3 is 12 amino acids long. This clone has only a few counts. As yet, its antigen is unknown. The gene symbols are mouse symbols. The read falls 4 residues short of the CDR3 end, and the missing part is taken from the germline J gene. Additional DNA sequences in this sample encode the identical CDR3. This sequence was found in a C3H/HeJ mouse with alopecia areata. As its MHC haplotype, the strain has H2-k. The chain couples TRBV14 to TRBJ1-2, with D perhaps matching TRBD1 (6 bases). Sequencing was performed on CD4+ T cells sorted from a lymph node. This CDR3 is CASSSGDSDYTF. Partial CDR3 DNA: TGTGCCAGCAGCTCAGGGGACTCC.